The 14 T cell receptor beta chains presented below share a single source sample, sequenced in a study of breast tumors, draining lymph nodes, adjacent tissues. Via MiXCR, TCRdb re-called the multiplex PCR reads, giving one row per CDR3 protein. The sample contains 270,000 or so distinct CDR3 sequences, over 25% of which appear only once. The lymph nodes were axillary draining lymph nodes from breast cancer patients. What was sequenced was axillary lymph node tissue. The source of these receptors is a female donor with breast cancer. Some clones in this sample may be carry-over from other donors' samples.

This clonotype was counted at least ten times. The V call is TRBV19, the J call TRBJ2-1, with TRBD2 matching 14 bases. The V segment lost 4 bases and the J segment 7 bases; nucleotides outside the gene matches: 6. The CDR3 is made up of 16 amino acids. CDR1 and CDR2 from the germline V gene are LNHDA and SQIVND (reference sequence). CDR3 bases: TGTGCCAGTAGTACCTCCGGACTAGCGGGAGGAAATGAGCAGTTCTTC. Encoded protein: CASSTSGLAGGNEQFF.

The chain carries TRBV19 and TRBJ1-5; 8 nucleotides match TRBD1. Trimming took 4 bases from V and 11 from J; bases not matched to a gene: 7. CDR3 size: 13 residues. Germline lookup yields CDR1 LNHDA and CDR2 SQIVND (reference sequence). CDR3 loop: CASSTRGQETQHF. CDR3 coding DNA: TGTGCCAGTAGTACCAGGGGGCAAGAGACCCAGCATTTT.

In this sample, this clonotype turned up many times. Since the CDR3 does not end with the conserved phenylalanine or tryptophan, this likely comes from a read error. No DNA is shown, since the ends of the CDR3 on it are uncertain; the CDR3 is the one TCRdb lists. V and J are TRBV3-1 and TRBJ2-1; TRBD1, as called in the table, went unchecked against the DNA. Looked up from germline, CDR1 is LGHDT and CDR2 is YNNKEL (reference sequence). The CDR3 is 10 residues long, ends included. The chain's CDR3 is CASSQGRQRI.

The chain has TRBV18 and TRBJ2-2; 7 bases align to TRBD1. This CDR3 is 18 amino acids long. V shed 3 bases, J shed 5 bases, and the junction held 15 bases outside the gene matches. The V gene's germline CDR1 is KGHSH and CDR2 LQKENI. The CDR3 nucleotides are TGTGCCAGCTCACCCAGCCGGGTGGCAGGGGGATCGACCGGGGAGCTGTTTTTT. This translates into CASSPSRVAGGSTGELFF.

V gene TRBV29-1 combines with J gene TRBJ1-4; D not resolved. The CDR3 length is 11 residues. Germline values: CDR1 SQVTM, CDR2 ANQGSEA. V shed 6 bases and J shed 4 bases, with 6 bases lying between them. CDR3 coding DNA: TGCAGCGTGTTTGGTAATGAAAAACTGTTTTTT. It encodes CSVFGNEKLFF.

This clonotype occurred many times. The chain joins TRBV20-1 to TRBJ2-7; 8 nucleotides match TRBD1. V trimming: 5 bases; J trimming: 3 bases; junction bases outside the gene matches: 9. This CDR3 contains 14 residues. Germline values: CDR1 DFQATT, CDR2 SNEGSKA (reference sequence). CDR3 coding DNA: TGCAGTGCTCGGAAGACAGGGGAGGACTACGAGCAGTACTTC. Translating it yields CSARKTGEDYEQYF.

Comment on this clonotype: A much more abundant neighbour one base away suggests this may be a read error. The chain joins TRBV2 to TRBJ1-5, with 9 positions matching TRBD1. The CDR3 totals 18 residues. The V and J ends lost 5 bases and 1 base, in that order; junction bases with no gene match: 12. Germline V gives CDR1 SNHLY, CDR2 FYNNEI. CDR3 sequence (DNA): TGTGCCAGCAGTCCGCGGACAGGGGCAAGATACAGCAATCAGCCCCAGCATTTT. This gives the protein CASSPRTGARYSNQPQHF.

This clonotype was seen ten or more times. The chain links TRBV10-2 to TRBJ2-3; D perhaps matches TRBD2 (6 bases). This CDR3 has 16 residues. Between the trimmed V and J ends, which lost 7 bases and 2 bases, there was a span of 19 bases. Germline CDR1 is WSHSY and CDR2 is SAAADI. The CDR3: CASKPREGGTTDTQYF. CDR3 DNA: TGCGCCAGCAAACCGAGAGAGGGAGGAACCACAGATACGCAGTATTTT.

This clonotype was seen repeatedly, ten times or more. This sequence joins TRBV7-9 and TRBJ2-3, with 7 bases lining up with TRBD1. The CDR3 has 15 residues. J was trimmed by 6 bases and V by 2 bases; bases with no gene match: 8. CDR1 is SEHNR, CDR2 FQNEAQ, per germline (reference sequence). The CDR3 here is CASSLMTGLTDTQYF. CDR3 nucleotide sequence: TGTGCCAGCAGCTTAATGACAGGGTTAACGGATACGCAGTATTTT.

Many counts were recorded for this clonotype. The chain is built from TRBV7-2 and TRBJ2-3; TRBD1 matches 8 bases. Germline V lookup: CDR1 SGHTA, CDR2 FQGNSA. The CDR3 covers 15 residues. V trimming: 5 bases; J trimming: 3 bases; junction bases outside the gene matches: 7. The CDR3 here is CASSTRHRGTDTQYF. For the CDR3, the DNA is TGTGCCAGCAGCACCCGGCACAGGGGGACAGATACGCAGTATTTT.

The rearrangement joins TRBV5-5 to TRBJ2-5; D tentatively reads TRBD1 or TRBD2 (5 bases each). The CDR3 has 15 amino acids. Trimming pared 4 bases from V and 1 base from J, leaving 14 bases between. Germline loops: CDR1 SGHKS, CDR2 YYEKEE (reference sequence). The CDR3 spells CASSLRGAPQETQYF. The DNA of the CDR3 is TGTGCCAGCAGCCTGAGGGGTGCGCCCCAAGAGACCCAGTACTTC.

This clonotype was recorded many times. This chain connects TRBV9 to TRBJ2-1, with 11 positions matching TRBD2. Trimming at V came to 3 bases and at J to 7 bases, leaving 21 bases not matched to a gene. This CDR3 has 20 amino acids. Germline CDR1 and CDR2: SGDLS and YYNGEE. CDR3 nucleotides: TGTGCCAGCAGCGCCCTCCGAAAGGTAGCGGGAGGGCCTGGTAGGAATGAGCAGTTCTTC. Amino acids: CASSALRKVAGGPGRNEQFF.

There are a few counts of this clonotype. This is likely a read error, given that the CDR3 carries no conserved phenylalanine or tryptophan at its end. Here the CDR3 reads CASSEASGAPDTQYS. The DNA of the CDR3 is TGTGCCAGCAGTGAAGCTAGCGGGGCCCCGGATACGCAGTATTCT. The chain carries TRBV6-1 and TRBJ2-3, with TRBD2 matching 8 bases. Germline V gives CDR1 MNHNS, CDR2 SASEGT. V shed 0 bases and J 6 bases; nucleotides not matched to a gene: 5. The CDR3 spans 15 residues.

This clonotype came up many times. The chain is built from TRBV12-3 or TRBV12-4 and TRBJ2-1; D is perhaps TRBD2 (6 bases). V gave up 0 bases and J gave up 8 bases, with 14 bases separating them. This CDR3 has 15 residues. As DNA, the CDR3 is TGTGCCAGCAGTTTAGCGGGAGGTCCCCGCGATGAGCAGTTCTTC. Its protein is CASSLAGGPRDEQFF.